This TCR beta chain was captured in a study of blood T cells in healthy people across ages. The study, taken as a whole, reports: Diversity of TCR beta per million T cells declined in a roughly linear way with age.

Using a J-beta primer mix together with a sample-barcoded 5' primer, a second PCR was run for roughly 7 to 12 cycles. Each cDNA molecule was tagged by a template-switch adaptor that had 12 random nucleotides. TCRdb re-analysed the 5' RACE reads in MiXCR, keeping a single row per CDR3 protein. The sample shows about 690,000 distinct CDR3 sequences, 35% to 50% of them seen only once. Concerning this clonotype: Its matching antigen is unknown.

Drawing of peripheral blood yielded ten milliliters from each donor. The CDR3 consists of 16 residues. Trimming at V came to 3 bases and at J to 0 bases, leaving 8 bases not matched to a gene. Germline CDR1 is SGHTA and CDR2 is FQGNSA. This sequence was found in a man older than 75 in good health. This sequence joins TRBV7-2 and TRBJ2-7, with TRBD1 matching over 7 bases. The sequencing sample was made of blood. CDR3 loop: CASSFRQGLSSYEQYF. As DNA, the CDR3 is TGTGCCAGCAGCTTCAGACAGGGCTTAAGCTCCTACGAGCAGTACTTC.